These T cell receptor beta chains were read from a single sample in a study of CD8 T cell repertoires and HIV-1 epitope variants. Sequencing was performed with immunoSEQ multiplex PCR; in TCRdb, only in-frame clones are kept and a portion is missing. This table has over 5,000 clones, less than 70% appearing once. For these TCRs, the target antigens are not known. Material for sequencing was cultured CD8+ T cells derived from PBMCs. These receptors were collected from a male donor with HIV. The CDR3 runs from the conserved cysteine through the conserved F or W. A D gene is named only where the DNA matches it firmly. Clone sizes are given selectively: once, few, many, or a class where the clone is expanded.

abundance: few; j_gene: TRBJ2-1; v_gene: TRBV19; d_gene: TRBD1; len: 14; CDR3aa: CASTGQGTYNEQFF; CDR3nt: TGTGCCAGTACGGGACAGGGGACTTACAATGAGCAGTTCTTC
abundance: -; j_gene: TRBJ1-6; v_gene: TRBV4-1; d_gene: -; len: 14; CDR3aa: CASSQDGQISPLHF; CDR3nt: TGCGCCAGCAGCCAAGATGGACAGATATCACCCCTCCACTTT
abundance: -; j_gene: TRBJ2-1; v_gene: TRBV4-1; d_gene: -; len: 15; CDR3aa: CASSRSQGSYNEQFF; CDR3nt: TGCGCCAGCAGCCGCTCTCAGGGGTCCTACAATGAGCAGTTCTTC
abundance: -; j_gene: TRBJ2-5; v_gene: TRBV5-4; d_gene: -; len: 14; CDR3aa: CASSFGGMEETQYF; CDR3nt: TGTGCCAGCAGCTTTGGTGGGATGGAAGAGACCCAGTACTTC
abundance: -; j_gene: TRBJ2-3; v_gene: TRBV11-2; d_gene: -; len: 15; CDR3aa: CASSPSSFDTDTQYF; CDR3nt: TGTGCCAGCAGCCCATCCTCCTTTGACACAGATACGCAGTATTTT
abundance: -; j_gene: TRBJ2-7; v_gene: TRBV5-5; d_gene: TRBD1; len: 15; CDR3aa: CASSAGTGRRYEQYF; CDR3nt: TGTGCCAGCAGCGCCGGGACAGGGAGGCGCTACGAGCAGTACTTC
abundance: -; j_gene: TRBJ2-3; v_gene: TRBV25-1; d_gene: -; len: 12; CDR3aa: CASSGPRDTQYF; CDR3nt: TGTGCCAGCAGTGGGCCTAGAGATACGCAGTATTTT
abundance: -; j_gene: TRBJ2-7; v_gene: TRBV7-2; d_gene: TRBD1; len: 15; CDR3aa: CASSFHGTGGYEQYF; CDR3nt: TGTGCCAGCAGCTTTCATGGGACAGGCGGCTACGAGCAGTACTTC
abundance: once; j_gene: TRBJ2-2; v_gene: TRBV7-2; d_gene: -; len: 13; CDR3aa: CASSLWSTGELFF; CDR3nt: TGTGCCAGCAGCTTATGGAGCACCGGGGAGCTGTTTTTT
abundance: -; j_gene: TRBJ2-5; v_gene: TRBV11-2; d_gene: -; len: 16; CDR3aa: CASSLDLTGSAETQYF; CDR3nt: TGTGCCAGCAGCTTAGATCTGACTGGGAGCGCAGAGACCCAGTACTTC
abundance: -; j_gene: TRBJ2-7; v_gene: TRBV28; d_gene: -; len: 14; CDR3aa: CASSWIDSPYEQYF; CDR3nt: TGTGCCAGCAGTTGGATAGACAGTCCCTACGAGCAGTACTTC
abundance: -; j_gene: TRBJ2-5; v_gene: TRBV19; d_gene: TRBD2; len: 17; CDR3aa: CASSMRTSGSLIETQYF; CDR3nt: TGTGCCAGTAGTATGCGGACTAGCGGGAGTTTAATAGAGACCCAGTACTTC
abundance: -; j_gene: TRBJ1-2; v_gene: TRBV5-1; d_gene: -; len: 15; CDR3aa: CASSLAPSEQYGYTF; CDR3nt: TGCGCCAGCAGCTTGGCCCCGAGTGAACAATATGGCTACACCTTC
abundance: few; j_gene: TRBJ2-2; v_gene: TRBV19; d_gene: -; len: 17; CDR3aa: CASSNWIQTTNTGELFF; CDR3nt: TGTGCCAGTAGTAACTGGATTCAGACTACGAACACCGGGGAGCTGTTTTTT
abundance: few; j_gene: TRBJ2-1; v_gene: TRBV19; d_gene: TRBD2; len: 13; CDR3aa: CASSLSGSDEQFF; CDR3nt: TGTGCCAGTAGTCTTAGCGGGAGCGATGAGCAGTTCTTC
abundance: -; j_gene: TRBJ2-1; v_gene: TRBV6-1; d_gene: -; len: 14; CDR3aa: CASSTPTSYNEQFF; CDR3nt: TGTGCCAGCAGCACTCCTACCTCCTACAATGAGCAGTTCTTC
abundance: -; j_gene: TRBJ1-2; v_gene: TRBV5-6; d_gene: -; len: 16; CDR3aa: CASSLVGQGINYGYTF; CDR3nt: TGTGCCAGCAGCTTGGTCGGCCAGGGAATTAACTATGGCTACACCTTC
abundance: few; j_gene: TRBJ2-5; v_gene: TRBV7-2; d_gene: -; len: 14; CDR3aa: CASSVTGGEETQYF; CDR3nt: TGTGCCAGCAGCGTAACAGGGGGGGAAGAGACCCAGTACTTC
abundance: few; j_gene: TRBJ1-2; v_gene: TRBV7-9; d_gene: TRBD1; len: 12; CDR3aa: CASSSQGDGYTF; CDR3nt: TGTGCCAGCAGCTCACAGGGGGATGGCTACACCTTC
abundance: -; j_gene: TRBJ1-6; v_gene: TRBV9; d_gene: -; len: 14; CDR3aa: CASSVGSYNSPLHF; CDR3nt: TGTGCCAGCAGCGTTGGTTCCTATAATTCACCCCTCCACTTT
abundance: -; j_gene: TRBJ2-1; v_gene: TRBV7-9; d_gene: TRBD2; len: 15; CDR3aa: CASSSGLAGHNEQFF; CDR3nt: TGTGCCAGCAGCTCCGGACTAGCGGGACACAATGAGCAGTTCTTC
abundance: few; j_gene: TRBJ2-7; v_gene: TRBV27; d_gene: -; len: 13; CDR3aa: CASSPRGRYEQYF; CDR3nt: TGTGCCAGCAGTCCGCGGGGGCGATACGAGCAGTACTTC
abundance: -; j_gene: TRBJ1-1; v_gene: TRBV27; d_gene: -; len: 13; CDR3aa: CASSLDWNTEAFF; CDR3nt: TGTGCCAGCAGTCTAGACTGGAACACTGAAGCTTTCTTT
abundance: large; j_gene: TRBJ2-7; v_gene: TRBV27; d_gene: -; len: 16; CDR3aa: CASSLSVGTYSYEQYF; CDR3nt: TGTGCCAGCAGTTTATCGGTTGGGACGTACTCCTACGAGCAGTACTTC
abundance: -; j_gene: TRBJ2-2; v_gene: TRBV28; d_gene: TRBD1; len: 17; CDR3aa: CASTRPETGAFTGELFF; CDR3nt: TGTGCCAGCACCCGACCGGAGACAGGGGCTTTTACCGGGGAGCTGTTTTTT
abundance: -; j_gene: TRBJ2-2; v_gene: TRBV6-4; d_gene: -; len: 18; CDR3aa: CASSDIGITPSGTGELFF; CDR3nt: TGTGCCAGCAGTGACATAGGGATAACCCCGTCGGGCACCGGGGAGCTGTTTTTT
abundance: once; j_gene: TRBJ2-7; v_gene: TRBV5-6; d_gene: -; len: 15; CDR3aa: CASSLGGQVAYEQYF; CDR3nt: TGTGCCAGCAGCTTGGGGGGGCAAGTTGCCTACGAGCAGTACTTC
abundance: -; j_gene: TRBJ2-1; v_gene: TRBV19; d_gene: -; len: 14; CDR3aa: CASSVPGTHNEQFF; CDR3nt: TGTGCCAGTAGCGTCCCGGGCACACACAATGAGCAGTTCTTC
abundance: few; j_gene: TRBJ1-1; v_gene: TRBV7-9; d_gene: -; len: 15; CDR3aa: CASSLQQGPDTEAFF; CDR3nt: TGTGCCAGCAGCTTACAACAGGGCCCTGACACTGAAGCTTTCTTT
abundance: -; j_gene: TRBJ2-7; v_gene: TRBV5-6; d_gene: TRBD2; len: 14; CDR3aa: CASSFTSGSPEQYF; CDR3nt: TGTGCCAGCAGCTTTACTAGCGGGAGTCCTGAGCAGTACTTC
abundance: -; j_gene: TRBJ2-2; v_gene: TRBV5-6; d_gene: -; len: 14; CDR3aa: CASSSSGAAGELFF; CDR3nt: TGTGCCAGCAGCTCTTCAGGGGCGGCCGGGGAGCTGTTTTTT
abundance: -; j_gene: TRBJ2-7; v_gene: TRBV27; d_gene: -; len: 14; CDR3aa: CASSSGMTVYEQYF; CDR3nt: TGTGCCAGCAGTTCAGGGATGACGGTCTACGAGCAGTACTTC
abundance: once; j_gene: TRBJ2-5; v_gene: TRBV12-5; d_gene: -; len: 14; CDR3aa: CASGYWGAEETQYF; CDR3nt: TGTGCTAGTGGTTACTGGGGGGCCGAGGAGACCCAGTACTTC
abundance: -; j_gene: TRBJ2-5; v_gene: TRBV9; d_gene: TRBD2; len: 15; CDR3aa: CASSGTSGGSKTQYF; CDR3nt: TGTGCCAGCAGCGGTACTAGCGGGGGATCGAAGACCCAGTACTTC
abundance: -; j_gene: TRBJ1-4; v_gene: TRBV7-8; d_gene: TRBD1; len: 18; CDR3aa: CASSLRDRVTATNEKLFF; CDR3nt: TGTGCCAGCAGCTTAAGGGACAGGGTAACGGCAACTAATGAAAAACTGTTTTTT
abundance: -; j_gene: TRBJ2-3; v_gene: TRBV6-4; d_gene: TRBD2; len: 16; CDR3aa: CASSDSTSGGADTQYF; CDR3nt: TGTGCCAGCAGTGACTCAACTAGCGGGGGGGCAGATACGCAGTATTTT
abundance: -; j_gene: TRBJ1-1; v_gene: TRBV11-2; d_gene: -; len: 16; CDR3aa: CASSLDKESSNTEAFF; CDR3nt: TGTGCCAGCAGCTTAGACAAGGAGAGCTCGAACACTGAAGCTTTCTTT
abundance: -; j_gene: TRBJ2-5; v_gene: TRBV27; d_gene: -; len: 13; CDR3aa: CASSLPRQETQYF; CDR3nt: TGTGCCAGCAGTTTGCCTAGGCAAGAGACCCAGTACTTC
abundance: -; j_gene: TRBJ2-2; v_gene: TRBV28; d_gene: TRBD1; len: 15; CDR3aa: CASSVTGGATGELFF; CDR3nt: TGTGCCAGCAGTGTGACAGGGGGCGCGACCGGGGAGCTGTTTTTT
abundance: -; j_gene: TRBJ1-2; v_gene: TRBV7-8; d_gene: -; len: 16; CDR3aa: CASSPWPVELDYGYTF; CDR3nt: TGTGCCAGCAGCCCTTGGCCGGTAGAATTGGACTATGGCTACACCTTC
abundance: few; j_gene: TRBJ1-6; v_gene: TRBV27; d_gene: -; len: 17; CDR3aa: CASSLTGTRSYNSPLHF; CDR3nt: TGTGCCAGCAGTTTAACCGGGACCAGGTCCTATAATTCACCCCTCCACTTT